The next 11 T cell receptor beta chains were all read from a single sample in a study of blood T cell repertoires in COVID-19 (dated by TCRdb to 2019 to 2021). Library creation used the immunoSEQ multiplex PCR assay. Here the immuneACCESS table is served through TCRdb, limited to in-frame sequences with V and J called. Missing clones are a known gap in these copies; in checked studies unresolved V genes cover under half, and the rest lacks a known reason. The sample includes around 190,000 clones, with 88% observed a single time. Around 17% of the sample comes from the top ten. The source material was peripheral blood. Receptors originate from a man between 45 and 60 years old with COVID-19, enrolled during active disease.

The chain has TRBV7-3 and TRBJ2-3; perhaps TRBD1 as D (6 bases). Per the germline V gene, CDR1 is SGHTA and CDR2 is FQGTGA. There are 16 residues in the CDR3. Trimming removed 4 bases at V and 1 base at J, with 15 bases between. This CDR3 reads CASSSATGRGTDTQYF. DNA of the CDR3: TGTGCCAGCAGCTCCGCTACAGGGCGGGGCACAGATACGCAGTATTTT.

This chain connects TRBV11-2 to TRBJ2-3; D gene unclear. Trimming removed 3 bases from V and 4 bases from J, with 8 bases in between. This CDR3 has 13 residues. The germline gives CDR1 SGHAT, CDR2 FQNNGV. The CDR3 loop reads CASSFTESDTQYF. In DNA, the CDR3 is TGTGCCAGCAGCTTTACAGAGTCAGATACGCAGTATTTT.

This chain joins TRBV7-6 and TRBJ1-5; D remains unclear. Germline-derived CDR1 and CDR2 are SGHVS and FNYEAQ. V dropped 1 base and J dropped 0 bases, with 7 bases sitting between them. The CDR3 contains 15 residues. The CDR3 sequence is CASSLGQNSNQPQHF. In nucleotides, the CDR3 is TGTGCCAGCAGCTTAGGGCAGAATAGCAATCAGCCCCAGCATTTT. The whole variable domain, filled in from reference TRBV7-6 and TRBJ1-5, reads GAGVSQSPRYKVTKRGQDVALRCDPISGHVSLYWYRQALGQGPEFLTYFNYEAQQDKSGLPNDRFSAERPEGSISTLTIQRTEQRDSAMYRCASSLGQNSNQPQHFGDGTRLSIL.

The chain combines TRBV6-5 with TRBJ1-1, with TRBD1 matching 8 bases. The germline CDR1 and CDR2 sequences are MNHEY and SVGAGI. V trimming: 8 bases; J trimming: 1 base; junction bases outside the gene matches: 3. The CDR3 totals 13 residues. The CDR3 is CASHRGGNTEAFF. In DNA, the CDR3 is TGTGCCAGCCACAGGGGGGGGAACACTGAAGCTTTCTTT.

The gene calls are TRBV25-1 and TRBJ2-1, with 15 bases that match TRBD2. This CDR3 comprises 17 residues. V shed 6 bases and J 10 bases; nucleotides not matched to a gene: 13. From germline, CDR1 is MGHDK and CDR2 SYGVNS. The CDR3 region is CASSHSLGTSGRLEQFF. CDR3 nucleotide sequence: TGTGCCAGCAGCCATTCCTTGGGGACTAGCGGGAGGTTAGAGCAGTTCTTC.

The chain links TRBV19 to TRBJ2-5, with D tentatively TRBD2 (6 bases). Trimming took off 4 bases at V and 1 base at J, with 16 bases between the two ends. CDR1 and CDR2 (germline): LNHDA, SQIVND (reference sequence). CDR3 size: 16 residues. The CDR3: CASSRGGFWAQETQYF. The CDR3, as DNA: TGTGCCAGTAGTAGGGGAGGTTTTTGGGCCCAAGAGACCCAGTACTTC.

CDR3 DNA: TGTGCCAGCGCTGGGGACAACAATGAGCAGTTCTTC. Translating it yields CASAGDNNEQFF. The chain employs TRBV7-3 and TRBJ2-1; weak D call: TRBD1 (6 bases). The CDR3 covers 12 residues. Trimming removed 8 bases from V and 5 bases from J, with 10 bases in between. The germline V gene has CDR1 SGHTA and CDR2 FQGTGA.

The rearrangement joins TRBV11-2 to TRBJ2-7, with 9 bases matching TRBD1. Germline V lookup: CDR1 SGHAT, CDR2 FQNNGV. This CDR3 region has 15 residues. Trimming took 1 base from V and 2 from J; bases not matched to a gene: 3. For the CDR3, the DNA is TGTGCCAGCAGCTTAGGGACAGGGGAAACCTACGAGCAGTACTTC. Translation: CASSLGTGETYEQYF.

V is TRBV19 and J is TRBJ2-1, with 11 bases identical to TRBD2. The CDR3 covers 17 residues. Losses at the gene ends were 3 bases for V and 7 bases for J; bases not matched to a gene: 11. Germline CDR1 reads LNHDA; CDR2 reads SQIVND (reference sequence). The CDR3 nucleotides read TGTGCCAGTAGTATCTCCGGATTTAGCGGGAGGGGTAATGAGCAGTTCTTC. It codes for CASSISGFSGRGNEQFF.

Notes on this clone: The likely explanation is a read error, given a far larger clone one base away. The V gene is TRBV6-1, the J gene TRBJ1-5; D remains unclear. From germline, CDR1 is MNHNS and CDR2 SASEGT. The V gene lost 2 bases and the J gene lost 4 bases, with 6 bases spanning the gap. CDR3 length: 13 amino acids. The CDR3 sequence: CASSERENQPQHF. The CDR3 DNA is TGTGCCAGCAGTGAACGGGAAAATCAGCCCCAGCATTTT.

For the CDR3, the DNA is TGTGCCAGCAGTTACTCTTGGGGGCTCGAGGCCTACGAGCAGTACTTC. Translating it yields CASSYSWGLEAYEQYF. The V call is TRBV6-5, the J call TRBJ2-7; perhaps TRBD1 as D (6 bases). Trimming cost V 0 bases and J 2 bases, with 14 bases left between them. CDR3 length: 16 amino acids. Germline CDR1 reads MNHEY; CDR2 reads SVGAGI.